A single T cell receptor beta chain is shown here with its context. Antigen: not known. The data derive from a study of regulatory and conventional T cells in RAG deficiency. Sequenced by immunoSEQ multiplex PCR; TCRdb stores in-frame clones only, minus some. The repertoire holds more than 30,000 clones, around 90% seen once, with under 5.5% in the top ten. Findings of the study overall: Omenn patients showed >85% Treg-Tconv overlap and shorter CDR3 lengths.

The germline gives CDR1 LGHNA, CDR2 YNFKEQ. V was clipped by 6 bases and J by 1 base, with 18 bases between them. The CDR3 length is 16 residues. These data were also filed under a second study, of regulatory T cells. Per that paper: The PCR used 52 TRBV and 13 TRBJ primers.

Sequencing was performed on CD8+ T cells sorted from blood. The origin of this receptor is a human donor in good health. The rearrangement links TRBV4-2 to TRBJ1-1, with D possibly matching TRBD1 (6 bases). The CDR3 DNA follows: TGTGCCAGCAGTTTACACCCGGGACACCAGAACACTGAAGCTTTCTTT. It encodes CASSLHPGHQNTEAFF.